The table lists the clone carrying this T cell receptor (beta chain) with a count of one. The data belong to a study of control samples from healthy donors and cancer patients. This CDR3 spans 15 amino acids. Per the germline V gene, CDR1 is SNHLY and CDR2 is FYNNEI. V lost 7 bases to trimming and J lost 3 bases, with 19 bases between them. Using immunoSEQ multiplex PCR, the repertoire was profiled, and TCRdb retains in-frame clones only, with some absent. This table has under 200,000 clones, approximately 93% appearing once. The J gene is TRBJ2-7, the V gene TRBV2; TRBD1 might be the D (6 bases). Sequenced: blood. This clonotype was obtained from a woman in her 40s in good health. CDR3 sequence reads: CASTAGTLWFYEQYF. The CDR3 nucleotides are TGTGCCAGCACCGCCGGGACACTATGGTTCTACGAGCAGTACTTC.